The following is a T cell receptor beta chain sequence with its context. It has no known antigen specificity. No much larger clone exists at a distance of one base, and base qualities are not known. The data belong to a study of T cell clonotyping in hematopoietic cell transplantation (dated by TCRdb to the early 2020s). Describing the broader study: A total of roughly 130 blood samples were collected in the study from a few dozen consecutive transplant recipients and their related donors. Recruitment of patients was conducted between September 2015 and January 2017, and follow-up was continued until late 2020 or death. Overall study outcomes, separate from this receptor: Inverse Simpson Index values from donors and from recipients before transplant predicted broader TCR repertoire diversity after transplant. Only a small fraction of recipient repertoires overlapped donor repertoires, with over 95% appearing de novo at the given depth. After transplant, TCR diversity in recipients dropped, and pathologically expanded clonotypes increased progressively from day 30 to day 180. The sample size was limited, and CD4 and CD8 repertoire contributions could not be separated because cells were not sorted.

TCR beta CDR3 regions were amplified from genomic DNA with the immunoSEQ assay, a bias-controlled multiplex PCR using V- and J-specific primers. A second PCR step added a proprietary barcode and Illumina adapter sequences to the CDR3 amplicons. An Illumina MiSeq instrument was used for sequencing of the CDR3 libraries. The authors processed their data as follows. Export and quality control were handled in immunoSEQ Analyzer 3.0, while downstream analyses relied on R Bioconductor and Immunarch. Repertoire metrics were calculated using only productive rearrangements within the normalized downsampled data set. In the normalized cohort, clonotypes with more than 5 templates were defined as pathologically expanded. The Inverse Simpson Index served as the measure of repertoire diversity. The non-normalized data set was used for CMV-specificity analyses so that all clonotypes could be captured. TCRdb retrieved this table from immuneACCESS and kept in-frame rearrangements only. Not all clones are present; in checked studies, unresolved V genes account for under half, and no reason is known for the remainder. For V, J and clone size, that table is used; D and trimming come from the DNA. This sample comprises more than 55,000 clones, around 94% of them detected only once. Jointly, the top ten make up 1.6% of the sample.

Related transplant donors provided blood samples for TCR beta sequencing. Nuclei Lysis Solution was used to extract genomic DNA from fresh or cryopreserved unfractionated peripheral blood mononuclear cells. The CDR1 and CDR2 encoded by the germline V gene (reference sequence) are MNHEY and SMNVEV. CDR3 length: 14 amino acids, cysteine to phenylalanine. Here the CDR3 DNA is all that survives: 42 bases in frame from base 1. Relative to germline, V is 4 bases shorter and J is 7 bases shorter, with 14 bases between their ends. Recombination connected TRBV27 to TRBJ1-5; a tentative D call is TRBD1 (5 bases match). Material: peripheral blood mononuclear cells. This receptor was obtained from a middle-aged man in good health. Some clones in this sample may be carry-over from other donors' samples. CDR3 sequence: CASSSSWGNQPQHF. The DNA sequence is TGTGCCAGCAGTTCCTCTTGGGGGAACCAGCCCCAGCATTTT.